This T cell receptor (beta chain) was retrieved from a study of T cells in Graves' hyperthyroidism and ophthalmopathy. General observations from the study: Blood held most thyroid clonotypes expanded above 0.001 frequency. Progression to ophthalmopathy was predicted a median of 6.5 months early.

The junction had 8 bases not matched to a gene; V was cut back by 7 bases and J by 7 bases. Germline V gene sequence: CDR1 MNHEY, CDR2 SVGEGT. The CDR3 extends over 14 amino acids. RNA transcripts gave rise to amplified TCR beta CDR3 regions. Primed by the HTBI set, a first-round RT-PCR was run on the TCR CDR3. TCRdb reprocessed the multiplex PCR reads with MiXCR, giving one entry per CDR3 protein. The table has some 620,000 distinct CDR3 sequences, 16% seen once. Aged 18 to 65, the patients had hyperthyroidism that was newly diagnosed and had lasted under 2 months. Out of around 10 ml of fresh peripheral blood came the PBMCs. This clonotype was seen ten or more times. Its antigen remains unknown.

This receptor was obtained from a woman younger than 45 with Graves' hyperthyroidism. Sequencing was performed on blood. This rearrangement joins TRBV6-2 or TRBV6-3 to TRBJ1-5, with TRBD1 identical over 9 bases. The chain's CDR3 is CASTIRQGGQPQHF. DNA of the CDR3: TGTGCCAGCACCATACGACAGGGGGGACAGCCCCAGCATTTT.